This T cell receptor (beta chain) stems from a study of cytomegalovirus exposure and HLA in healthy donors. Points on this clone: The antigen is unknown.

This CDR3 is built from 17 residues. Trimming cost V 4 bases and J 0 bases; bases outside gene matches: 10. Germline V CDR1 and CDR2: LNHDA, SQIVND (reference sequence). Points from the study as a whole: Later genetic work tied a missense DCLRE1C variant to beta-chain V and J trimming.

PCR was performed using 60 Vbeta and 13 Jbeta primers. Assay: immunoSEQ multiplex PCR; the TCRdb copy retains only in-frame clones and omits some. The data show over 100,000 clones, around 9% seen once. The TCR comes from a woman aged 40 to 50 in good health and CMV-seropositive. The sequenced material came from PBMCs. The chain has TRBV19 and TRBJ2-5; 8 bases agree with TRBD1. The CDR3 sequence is CASSKARGPFNQETQYF. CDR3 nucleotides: TGTGCCAGTAGTAAGGCCAGGGGGCCATTCAACCAAGAGACCCAGTACTTC.